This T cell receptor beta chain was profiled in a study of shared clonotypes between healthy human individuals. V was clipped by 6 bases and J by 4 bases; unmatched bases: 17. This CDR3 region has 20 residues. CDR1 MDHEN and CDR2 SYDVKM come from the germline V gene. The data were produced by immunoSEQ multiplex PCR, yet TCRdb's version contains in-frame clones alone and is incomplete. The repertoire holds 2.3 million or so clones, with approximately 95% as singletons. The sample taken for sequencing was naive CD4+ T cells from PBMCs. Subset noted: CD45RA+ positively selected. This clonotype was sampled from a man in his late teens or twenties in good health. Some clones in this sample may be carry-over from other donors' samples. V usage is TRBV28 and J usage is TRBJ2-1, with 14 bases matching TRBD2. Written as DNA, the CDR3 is TGTGCCAGCAGCGACCCCGGGACTAGCGGGAGTTTTTTTCGGTACAATGAGCAGTTCTTC. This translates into CASSDPGTSGSFFRYNEQFF.